The source of this TCR beta chain is a study of OX40 agonist ivuxolimab in advanced cancers. With regard to the full study: Ivuxolimab, which targeted the costimulatory receptor OX40 (CD134), was an agonistic, fully human IgG2 monoclonal antibody. Intravenous ivuxolimab was administered to patients every 2 weeks at six dose levels: 0.01, 0.1, 0.3, 1.5, 3 and 10 mg/kg. Among the 52 dose-escalation patients, around 19 had hepatocellular carcinoma, about 15 melanoma, 9 renal cell carcinoma and 9 head and neck cancer. In the dose-escalation cohort, more than 75% of patients were male, and the mean age was approximately 60 years, with a range of about 20 to 90. Patients were allowed to have had prior anti-PD-1, anti-PD-L1 or anti-CTLA-4 therapy, and 30% to 40% of the dose-escalation patients had previously received checkpoint inhibitors. Partial responses occurred in three dose-escalation patients, of whom one had hepatocellular carcinoma and two had cutaneous melanoma. The point of sequencing TCRbeta in the periphery was to test whether ivuxolimab changed TCR sequence diversity and drove clonal T-cell expansion. The paper covers the monotherapy dose-escalation part of the phase I ivuxolimab trial, which included N of about 50 patients. General findings and caveats noted by the study authors: In the 0.1-3.0 mg/kg groups, partial responders were among the patients with the lowest normalized peripheral clonal expansion, particularly in CD8+ T cells. The antigen specificity of the peripheral T cells that underwent clonal expansion was not determined. Low levels of normalized T-cell clonal expansion were also seen in some patients who did not respond. At doses of 0.1 to 3.0 mg/kg, clonal expansion of both CD4+ and CD8+ T cells in blood was seen between baseline and week 6. After ivuxolimab, more expanded clones were found on average in CD8+ T cells than in CD4+ T cells.

V sheds 3 bases and J sheds 0 bases, leaving 9 bases between their ends. The CDR3 runs 15 amino acids, cysteine and phenylalanine included. The entry retains the CDR3 DNA only, 45 bases that are in frame from base 1. Sequences LNHDA (CDR1) and SQIVND (CDR2) are obtained from the germline V gene (reference sequence). Patients with a history of autoimmune disease or receiving systemic immunosuppression were excluded from the trial. Peripheral blood for TCR sequencing was drawn from every dose cohort at baseline, at cycle 4 day 1 and at cycle 7 day 1. The samples were drawn from a first-in-human, open-label, multicenter phase I dose-escalation trial of ivuxolimab. The trial enrolled adults with locally advanced or metastatic head and neck squamous cell, hepatocellular, melanoma or renal cell carcinoma. Before TCR sequencing, CD4+ T cells and CD8+ T cells from peripheral blood were sorted into separate populations.

Genomic DNA was isolated from the sorted cells so that the TCRbeta CDR3 region could be sequenced. The immunoSEQ Assay was used for sequencing of TCRbeta CDR3 regions. In TCRdb, the immuneACCESS table is reduced to in-frame sequences with V and J assigned. These tables do not hold every clone; where another copy was compared, an unresolved V gene accounts for under half, and the others remain unexplained. This sample is represented by 96,000 or so clones; about 90% of them were singletons. 1.5% to 2% of the sample goes to the ten largest clones. On this clone: This clone's antigen is unknown. Qualities for individual bases were not recorded, and no much larger clone is one base off.

Sequencing was performed on CD4+ or CD8+ T cells sorted from blood, taken in a trial of the OX40 agonist ivuxolimab. This sequence was found in an adult with an advanced solid tumor such as melanoma, head and neck, liver or kidney cancer. The chain couples TRBV19 to TRBJ1-5; the D gene cannot be named for sure. The sequenced DNA is TGTGCCAGTAGTATGATCTCCCTTAGCAATCAGCCCCAGCATTTT. The resulting protein is CASSMISLSNQPQHF.